These 2 T cell receptor beta chains were all obtained from the same sample, sequenced in a study of shared clonotypes between healthy human individuals. The table came from immunoSEQ multiplex PCR; TCRdb's copy has only in-frame clones and leaves some out. Here the sample spans a few million clones, approximately 90% being singletons. Sequenced: naive CD4+ T cells from PBMCs. The subset: CD45RA+ positively selected. These receptors were obtained from a man aged 18 to 29 in good health. Some clones in this sample may be carry-over from other donors' samples.

This clone was observed once. V is TRBV21-1 and J is TRBJ1-5. TRBV21-1 is a listed pseudogene. There are 12 residues in the CDR3. CDR3 in amino acids: CASSNGNQPQHF. CDR3 nucleotide sequence: TGTGCCAGCAGCAACGGCAATCAGCCCCAGCATTTT.

CDR3 amino acids: CASSLSLAGGVYNEQFF. CDR3 in DNA: TGTGCCAGCAGCTTATCGCTAGCGGGAGGTGTTTACAATGAGCAGTTCTTC. V usage is TRBV7-9 and J usage is TRBJ2-1; 11 bases are a match to TRBD2. The CDR3 loop spans 17 amino acids. Losses at the gene ends were 2 bases for V and 4 bases for J; bases not matched to a gene: 7. CDR1 is SEHNR and CDR2 is FQNEAQ in the germline V gene (reference sequence).